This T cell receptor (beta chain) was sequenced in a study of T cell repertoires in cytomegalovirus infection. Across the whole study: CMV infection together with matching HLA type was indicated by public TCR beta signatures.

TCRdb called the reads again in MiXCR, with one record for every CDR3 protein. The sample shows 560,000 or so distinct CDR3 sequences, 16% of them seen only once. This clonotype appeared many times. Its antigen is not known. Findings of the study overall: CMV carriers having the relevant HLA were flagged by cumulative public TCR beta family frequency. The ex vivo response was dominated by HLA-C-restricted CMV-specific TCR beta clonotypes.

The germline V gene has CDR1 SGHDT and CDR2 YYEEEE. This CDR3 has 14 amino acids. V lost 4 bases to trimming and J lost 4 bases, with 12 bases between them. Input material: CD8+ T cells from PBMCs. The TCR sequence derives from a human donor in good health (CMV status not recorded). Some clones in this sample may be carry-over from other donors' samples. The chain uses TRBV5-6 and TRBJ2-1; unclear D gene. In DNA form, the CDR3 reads TGTGCCAGCAGCCCTCGGGCAGAGTACAATGAGCAGTTCTTC. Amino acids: CASSPRAEYNEQFF.